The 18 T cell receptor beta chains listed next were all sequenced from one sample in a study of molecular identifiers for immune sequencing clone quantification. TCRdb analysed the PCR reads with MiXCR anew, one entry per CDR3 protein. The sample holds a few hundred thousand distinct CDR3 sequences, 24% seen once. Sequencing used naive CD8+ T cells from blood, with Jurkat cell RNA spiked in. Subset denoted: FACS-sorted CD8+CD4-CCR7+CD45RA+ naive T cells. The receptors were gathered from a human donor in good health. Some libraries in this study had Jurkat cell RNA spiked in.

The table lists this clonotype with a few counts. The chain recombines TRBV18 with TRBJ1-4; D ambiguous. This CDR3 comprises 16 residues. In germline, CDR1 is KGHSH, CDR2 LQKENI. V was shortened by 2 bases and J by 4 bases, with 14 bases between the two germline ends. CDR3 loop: CASSPDGPNYNEKLFF. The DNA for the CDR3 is TGTGCCAGCTCACCAGACGGGCCCAATTATAATGAAAAACTGTTTTTT.

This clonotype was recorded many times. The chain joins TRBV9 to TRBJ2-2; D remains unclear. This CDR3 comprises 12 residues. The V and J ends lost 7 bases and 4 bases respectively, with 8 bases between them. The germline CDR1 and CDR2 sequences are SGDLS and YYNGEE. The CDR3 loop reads CASSLFTGELFF. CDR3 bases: TGTGCCAGCTCCTTATTCACCGGGGAGCTGTTTTTT.

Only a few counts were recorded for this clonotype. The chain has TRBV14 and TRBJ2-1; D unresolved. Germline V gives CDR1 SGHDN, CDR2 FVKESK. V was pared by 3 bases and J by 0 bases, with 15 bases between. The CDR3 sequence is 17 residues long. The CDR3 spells CASSHHPRHSSYNEQFF. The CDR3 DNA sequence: TGTGCCAGCAGCCATCACCCCCGACATAGCTCCTACAATGAGCAGTTCTTC.

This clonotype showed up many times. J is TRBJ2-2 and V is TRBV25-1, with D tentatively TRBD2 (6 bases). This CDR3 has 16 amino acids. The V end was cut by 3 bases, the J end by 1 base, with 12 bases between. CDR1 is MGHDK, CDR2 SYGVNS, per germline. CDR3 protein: CASSDSTRENTGELFF. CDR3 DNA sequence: TGTGCCAGCAGTGATTCTACGCGGGAGAACACCGGGGAGCTGTTTTTT. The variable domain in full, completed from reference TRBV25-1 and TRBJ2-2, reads EADIYQTPRYLVIGTGKKITLECSQTMGHDKMYWYQQDPGMELHLIHYSYGVNSTEKGDLSSESTVSRIRTEHFPLTLESARPSHTSQYLCASSDSTRENTGELFFGEGSRLTVL.

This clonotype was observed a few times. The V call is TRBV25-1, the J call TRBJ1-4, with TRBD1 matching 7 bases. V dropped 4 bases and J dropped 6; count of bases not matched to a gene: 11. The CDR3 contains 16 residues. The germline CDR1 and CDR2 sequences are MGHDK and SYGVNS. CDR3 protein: CASSATSGTVDEKLFF. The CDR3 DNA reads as TGTGCCAGCAGTGCAACCTCCGGGACAGTAGATGAAAAACTGTTTTTT.

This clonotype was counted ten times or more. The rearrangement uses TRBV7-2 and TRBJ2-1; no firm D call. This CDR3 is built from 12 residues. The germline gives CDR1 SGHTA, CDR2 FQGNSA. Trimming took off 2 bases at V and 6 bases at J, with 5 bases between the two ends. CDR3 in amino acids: CASSLSVNEQFF. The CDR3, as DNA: TGTGCCAGCAGCTTATCAGTCAATGAGCAGTTCTTC.

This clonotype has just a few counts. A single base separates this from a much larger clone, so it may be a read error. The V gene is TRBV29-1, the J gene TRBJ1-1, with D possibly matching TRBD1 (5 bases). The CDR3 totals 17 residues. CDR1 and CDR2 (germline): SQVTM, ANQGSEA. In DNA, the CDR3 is TGCAACGTTGAAGCTTATAAACTGGGGGGTAGGGACACTGAAGCTTTCTTT. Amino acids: CNVEAYKLGGRDTEAFF.

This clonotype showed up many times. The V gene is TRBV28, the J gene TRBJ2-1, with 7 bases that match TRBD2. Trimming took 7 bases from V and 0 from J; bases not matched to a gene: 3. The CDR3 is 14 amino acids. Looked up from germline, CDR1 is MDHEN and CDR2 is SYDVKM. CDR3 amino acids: CASTGGSSYNEQFF. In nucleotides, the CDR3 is TGTGCCAGCACGGGCGGGAGCTCCTACAATGAGCAGTTCTTC.

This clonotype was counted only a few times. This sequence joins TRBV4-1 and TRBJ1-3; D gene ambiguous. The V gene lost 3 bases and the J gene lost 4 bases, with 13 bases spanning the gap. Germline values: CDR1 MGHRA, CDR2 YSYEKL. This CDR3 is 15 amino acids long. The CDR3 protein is CASSHSGLEGNTIYF. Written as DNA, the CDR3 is TGCGCCAGCAGCCACTCGGGCCTTGAAGGAAACACCATATATTTT.

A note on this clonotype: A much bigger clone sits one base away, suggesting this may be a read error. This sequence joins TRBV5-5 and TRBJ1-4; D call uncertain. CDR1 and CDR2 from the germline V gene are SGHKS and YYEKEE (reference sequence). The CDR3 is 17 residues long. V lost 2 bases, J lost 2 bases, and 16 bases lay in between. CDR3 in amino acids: CASSFLPSADTNEKLFF. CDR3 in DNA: TGTGCCAGCAGCTTTCTCCCGTCGGCCGACACTAATGAAAAACTGTTTTTT.

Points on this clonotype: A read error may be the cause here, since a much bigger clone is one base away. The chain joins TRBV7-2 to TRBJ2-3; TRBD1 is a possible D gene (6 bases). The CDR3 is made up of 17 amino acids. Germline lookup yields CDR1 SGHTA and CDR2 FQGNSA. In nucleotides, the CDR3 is TGTGTCAGCAGCTACACCATAAAAGGGGGAAGCACAGATACGCAGTATTTT. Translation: CVSSYTIKGGSTDTQYF. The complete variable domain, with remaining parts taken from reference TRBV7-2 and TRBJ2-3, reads GAGVSQSPSNKVTEKGKDVELRCDPISGHTALYWYRQSLGQGLEFLIYFQGNSAPDKSGLPSDRFSAERTGGSVSTLTIQRTQQEDSAVYLCVSSYTIKGGSTDTQYFGPGTRLTVL.

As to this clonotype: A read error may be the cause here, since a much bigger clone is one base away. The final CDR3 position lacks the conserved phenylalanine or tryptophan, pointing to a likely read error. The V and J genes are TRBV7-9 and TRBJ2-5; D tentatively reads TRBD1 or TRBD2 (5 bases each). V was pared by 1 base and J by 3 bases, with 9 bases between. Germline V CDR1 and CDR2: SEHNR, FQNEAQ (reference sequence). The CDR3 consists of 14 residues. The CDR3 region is CASSLGVGEETQYS. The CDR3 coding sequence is TGTGCCAGCAGCTTAGGCGTGGGGGAAGAGACCCAGTACTCC.

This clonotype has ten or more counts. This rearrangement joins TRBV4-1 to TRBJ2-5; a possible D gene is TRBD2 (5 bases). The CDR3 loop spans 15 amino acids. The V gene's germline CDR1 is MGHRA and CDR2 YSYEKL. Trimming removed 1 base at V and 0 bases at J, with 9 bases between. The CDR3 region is CASSQVANYQETQYF. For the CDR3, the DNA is TGCGCCAGCAGCCAAGTAGCGAATTACCAAGAGACCCAGTACTTC.

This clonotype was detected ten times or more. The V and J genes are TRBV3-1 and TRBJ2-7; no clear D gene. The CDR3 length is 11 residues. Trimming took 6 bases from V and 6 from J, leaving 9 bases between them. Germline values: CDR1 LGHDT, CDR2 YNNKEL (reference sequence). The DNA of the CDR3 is TGTGCCAGCAGGGATGCCGGCGAGCAGTACTTC. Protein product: CASRDAGEQYF.

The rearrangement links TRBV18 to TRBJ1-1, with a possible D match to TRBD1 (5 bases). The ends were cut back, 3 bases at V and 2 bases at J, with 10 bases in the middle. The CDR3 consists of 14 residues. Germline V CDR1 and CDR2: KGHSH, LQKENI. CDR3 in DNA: TGTGCCAGCTCACCGTACAGGTACAACACTGAAGCTTTCTTT. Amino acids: CASSPYRYNTEAFF.

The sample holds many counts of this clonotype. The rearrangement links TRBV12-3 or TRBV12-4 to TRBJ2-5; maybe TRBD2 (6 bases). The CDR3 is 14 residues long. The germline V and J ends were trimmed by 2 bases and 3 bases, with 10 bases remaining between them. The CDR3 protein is CASSLRETEETQYF. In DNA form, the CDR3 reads TGTGCCAGCAGTTTACGGGAGACCGAAGAGACCCAGTACTTC.

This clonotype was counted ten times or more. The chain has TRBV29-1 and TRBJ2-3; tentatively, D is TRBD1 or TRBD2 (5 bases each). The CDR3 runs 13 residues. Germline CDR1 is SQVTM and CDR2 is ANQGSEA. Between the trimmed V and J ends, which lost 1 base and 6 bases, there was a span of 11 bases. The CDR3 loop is CSVEGGVADTQYF. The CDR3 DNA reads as TGCAGCGTTGAAGGAGGGGTAGCGGATACGCAGTATTTT.

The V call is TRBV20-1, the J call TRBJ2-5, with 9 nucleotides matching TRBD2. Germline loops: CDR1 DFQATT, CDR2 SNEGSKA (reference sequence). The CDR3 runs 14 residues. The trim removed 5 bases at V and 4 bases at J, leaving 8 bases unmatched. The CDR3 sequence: CSAPWLAGSETQYF. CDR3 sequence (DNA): TGCAGTGCTCCCTGGCTAGCGGGATCAGAGACCCAGTACTTC.